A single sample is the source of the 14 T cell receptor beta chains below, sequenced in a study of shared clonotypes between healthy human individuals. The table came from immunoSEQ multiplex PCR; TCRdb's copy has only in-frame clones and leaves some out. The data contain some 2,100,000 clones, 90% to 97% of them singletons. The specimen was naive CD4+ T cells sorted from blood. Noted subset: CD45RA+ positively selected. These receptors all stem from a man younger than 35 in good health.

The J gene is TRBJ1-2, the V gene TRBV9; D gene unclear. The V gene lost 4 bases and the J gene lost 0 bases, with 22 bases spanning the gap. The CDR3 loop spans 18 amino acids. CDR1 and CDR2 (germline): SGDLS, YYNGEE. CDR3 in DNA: TGTGCCAGCAGCCCCCCTAGCGTTTTTGGCAGTTCTAACTATGGCTACACCTTC. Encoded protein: CASSPPSVFGSSNYGYTF. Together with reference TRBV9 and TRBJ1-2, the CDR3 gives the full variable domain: DSGVTQTPKHLITATGQRVTLRCSPRSGDLSVYWYQQSLDQGLQFLIQYYNGEERAKGNILERFSAQQFPDLHSELNLSSLELGDSALYFCASSPPSVFGSSNYGYTFGSGTRLTVV.

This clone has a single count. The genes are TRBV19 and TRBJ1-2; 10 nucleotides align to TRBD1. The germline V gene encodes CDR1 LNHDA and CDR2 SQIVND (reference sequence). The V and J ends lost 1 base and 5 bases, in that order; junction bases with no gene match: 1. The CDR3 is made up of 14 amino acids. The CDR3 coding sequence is TGTGCCAGTAGTATAGCGGGACAGGGGTATGGCTACACCTTC. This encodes CASSIAGQGYGYTF.

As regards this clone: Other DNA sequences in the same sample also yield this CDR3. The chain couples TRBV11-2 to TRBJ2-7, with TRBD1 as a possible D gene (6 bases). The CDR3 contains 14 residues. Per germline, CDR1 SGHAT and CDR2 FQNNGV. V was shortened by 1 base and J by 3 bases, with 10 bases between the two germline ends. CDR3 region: CASSLGTAIYEQYF. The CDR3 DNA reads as TGTGCCAGCAGCTTAGGGACAGCAATCTACGAGCAGTACTTC.

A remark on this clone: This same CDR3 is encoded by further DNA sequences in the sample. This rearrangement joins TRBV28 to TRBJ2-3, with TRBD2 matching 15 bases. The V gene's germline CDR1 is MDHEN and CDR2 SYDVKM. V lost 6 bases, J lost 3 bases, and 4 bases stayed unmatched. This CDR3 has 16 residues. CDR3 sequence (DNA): TGTGCCAGCAGCTCCGGGACTAGCGGGAGGACAGATACGCAGTATTTT. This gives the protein CASSSGTSGRTDTQYF. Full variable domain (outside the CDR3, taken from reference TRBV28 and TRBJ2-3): DVKVTQSSRYLVKRTGEKVFLECVQDMDHENMFWYRQDPGLGLRLIYFSYDVKMKEKGDIPEGYSVSREKKERFSLILESASTNQTSMYLCASSSGTSGRTDTQYFGPGTRLTVL.

This chain's CDR3 is CAYTGPIRGGTQYF. The CDR3 nucleotides are TGTGCCTACACAGGGCCGATACGAGGGGGGACCCAGTACTTC. The J gene is TRBJ2-5, the V gene TRBV30; the D gene is possibly TRBD1 (6 bases). Deletions cut 7 bases from V and 7 bases from J, with 22 bases between. CDR1 and CDR2 (germline): GTSNPN, SVGIG (reference sequence). This CDR3 spans 14 amino acids.

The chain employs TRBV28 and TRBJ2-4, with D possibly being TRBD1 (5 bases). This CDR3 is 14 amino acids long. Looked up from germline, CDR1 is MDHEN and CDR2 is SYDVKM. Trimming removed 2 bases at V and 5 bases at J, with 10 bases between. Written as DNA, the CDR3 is TGTGCCAGCAGTTTACAGGGCGAACAAAACATTCAGTACTTC. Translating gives CASSLQGEQNIQYF.

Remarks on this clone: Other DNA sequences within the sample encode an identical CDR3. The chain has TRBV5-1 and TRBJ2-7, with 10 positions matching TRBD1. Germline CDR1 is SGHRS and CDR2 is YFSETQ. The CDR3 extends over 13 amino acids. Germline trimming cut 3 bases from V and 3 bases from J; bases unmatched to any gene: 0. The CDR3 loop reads CASSWTGGYEQYF. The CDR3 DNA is TGCGCCAGCAGCTGGACAGGGGGCTACGAGCAGTACTTC.

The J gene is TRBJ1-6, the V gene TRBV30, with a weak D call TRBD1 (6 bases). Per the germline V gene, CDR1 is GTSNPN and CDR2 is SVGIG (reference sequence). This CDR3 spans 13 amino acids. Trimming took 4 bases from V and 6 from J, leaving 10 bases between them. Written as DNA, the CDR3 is TGTGCCTGGATGGAGGGGGGTAATTCACCCCTCCACTTT. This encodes CAWMEGGNSPLHF. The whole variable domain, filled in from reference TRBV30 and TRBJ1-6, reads SQTIHQWPATLVQPVGSPLSLECTVEGTSNPNLYWYRQAAGRGLQLLFYSVGIGQISSEVPQNLSASRPQDRQFILSSKKLLLSDSGFYLCAWMEGGNSPLHFGNGTRLTVT.

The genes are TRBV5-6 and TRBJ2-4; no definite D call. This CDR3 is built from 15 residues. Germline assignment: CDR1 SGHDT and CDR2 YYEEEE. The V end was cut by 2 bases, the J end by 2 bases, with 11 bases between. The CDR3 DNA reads TGTGCCAGCAGCTTAGGTGTGGGGACCAAAAACATTCAGTACTTC. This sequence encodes CASSLGVGTKNIQYF.

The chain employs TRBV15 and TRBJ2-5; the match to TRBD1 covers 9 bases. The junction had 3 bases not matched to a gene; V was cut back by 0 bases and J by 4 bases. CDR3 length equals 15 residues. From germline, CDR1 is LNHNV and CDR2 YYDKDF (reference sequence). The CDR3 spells CATSRDRDRVETQYF. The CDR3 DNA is TGTGCCACCAGCAGAGATCGGGACAGGGTAGAGACCCAGTACTTC.

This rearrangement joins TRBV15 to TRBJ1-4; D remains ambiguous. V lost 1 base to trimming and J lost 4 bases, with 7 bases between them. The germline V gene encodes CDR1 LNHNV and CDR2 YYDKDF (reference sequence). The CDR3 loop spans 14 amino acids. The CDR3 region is CATSRGHGNEKLFF. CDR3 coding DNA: TGTGCCACCAGCAGAGGACACGGTAATGAAAAACTGTTTTTT.

The chain's CDR3 is CASSTRKGSGELFF. CDR3 coding DNA: TGTGCCAGCAGCACCCGTAAGGGGTCAGGGGAGCTGTTTTTT. The V gene is TRBV7-8, the J gene TRBJ2-2, with D perhaps TRBD1 (5 bases). The CDR3 sequence is 14 residues long. The germline V gene has CDR1 SGHVS and CDR2 FQNEAQ. The V and J ends lost 5 bases and 8 bases respectively, with 15 bases between them. The whole variable domain, filled in from reference TRBV7-8 and TRBJ2-2, reads GAGVSQSPRYKVAKRGQDVALRCDPISGHVSLFWYQQALGQGPEFLTYFQNEAQLDKSGLPSDRFFAERPEGSVSTLKIQRTQQEDSAVYLCASSTRKGSGELFFGEGSRLTVL.

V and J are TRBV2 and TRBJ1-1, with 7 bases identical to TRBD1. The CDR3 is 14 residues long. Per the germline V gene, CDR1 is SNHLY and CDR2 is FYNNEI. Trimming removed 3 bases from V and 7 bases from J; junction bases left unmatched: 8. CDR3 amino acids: CASSDGRGAHEAFF. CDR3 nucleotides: TGTGCCAGCAGTGATGGCAGGGGGGCTCATGAAGCTTTCTTT. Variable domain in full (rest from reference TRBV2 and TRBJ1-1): EPEVTQTPSHQVTQMGQEVILRCVPISNHLYFYWYRQILGQKVEFLVSFYNNEISEKSEIFDDQFSVERPDGSNFTLKIRSTKLEDSAMYFCASSDGRGAHEAFFGQGTRLTVV.

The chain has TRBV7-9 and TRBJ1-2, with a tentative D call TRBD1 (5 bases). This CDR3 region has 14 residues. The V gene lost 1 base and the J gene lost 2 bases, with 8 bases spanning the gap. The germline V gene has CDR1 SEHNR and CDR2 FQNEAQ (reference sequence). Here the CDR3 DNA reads TGTGCCAGCAGCTTAGGGGGCAGGAACTATGGCTACACCTTC. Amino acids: CASSLGGRNYGYTF.